This TCR beta chain was captured in a study of T cell repertoires in cytomegalovirus infection. Study background: Through public TCR beta signatures, both CMV infection and matching HLA type were indicated.

In the case of this clonotype: Its antigen remains unknown.

V gave up 6 bases and J gave up 5 bases, with 20 bases separating them. Germline V gene data show CDR1 as DFQATT and CDR2 as SNEGSKA (reference sequence). CDR3 size: 15 residues. TCRdb reanalysed the reads using MiXCR and keeps one entry per CDR3 protein. The table shows approximately 500,000 distinct CDR3 sequences, with approximately 10% occurring only once. Study results and caveats: Dominating the ex vivo response were HLA-C-restricted CMV-specific TCR beta clonotypes. Identification of carriers of CMV plus the relevant HLA was achieved through cumulative public TCR beta family frequency.

The chain combines TRBV20-1 with TRBJ2-1; D tentatively reads TRBD1 or TRBD2 (6 bases each). This receptor was taken from a human donor in good health (CMV status not recorded). Some clones in this sample may be carry-over from other donors' samples. Sequenced: PBMCs. In DNA form, the CDR3 reads TGCAGTGCGAGTATTGTGTTGGGGGGCCACAATGAGCAGTTCTTC. Protein: CSASIVLGGHNEQFF.